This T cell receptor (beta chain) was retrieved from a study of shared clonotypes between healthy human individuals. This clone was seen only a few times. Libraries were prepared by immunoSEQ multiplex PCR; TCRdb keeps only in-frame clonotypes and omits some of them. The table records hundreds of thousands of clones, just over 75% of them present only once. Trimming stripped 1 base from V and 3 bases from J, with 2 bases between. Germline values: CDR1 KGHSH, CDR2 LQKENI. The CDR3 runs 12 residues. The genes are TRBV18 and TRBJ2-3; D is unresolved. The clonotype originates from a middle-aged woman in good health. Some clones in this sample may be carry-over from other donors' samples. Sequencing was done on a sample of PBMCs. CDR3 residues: CASSPQTDTQYF. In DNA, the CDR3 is TGTGCCAGCTCACCACAGACAGATACGCAGTATTTT. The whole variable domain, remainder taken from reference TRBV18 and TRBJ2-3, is NAGVMQNPRHLVRRRGQEARLRCSPMKGHSHVYWYRQLPEEGLKFMVYLQKENIIDESGMPKERFSAEFPKEGPSILRIQQVVRGDSAAYFCASSPQTDTQYFGPGTRLTVL.